These 13 T cell receptor beta chains came from one sample sequenced in a study of radiotherapy plus CTLA-4 blockade in lung cancer. The method was immunoSEQ multiplex PCR; TCRdb's version includes in-frame clones alone and lacks a portion of them. The data show roughly 70,000 clones, with over 75% seen just once and 40% held by the top ten. The source material was peripheral blood, sampled from a patient treated with radiotherapy plus ipilimumab. The receptors originated from a human donor with non-small cell lung cancer that progressed on radiotherapy plus ipilimumab.

The chain combines TRBV30 with TRBJ2-2; TRBD2 matches at 11 bases. The CDR3 runs to 16 residues. The junction had 8 bases not matched to a gene; V was cut back by 4 bases and J by 4 bases. Germline CDR1 is GTSNPN and CDR2 is SVGIG (reference sequence). CDR3 in amino acids: CAWMPVGLAATGELFF. CDR3 sequence (DNA): TGTGCCTGGATGCCAGTGGGACTAGCGGCCACCGGGGAGCTGTTTTTT.

This clone has a single count. The rearrangement joins TRBV29-1 to TRBJ2-7, with 7 bases matching TRBD1. Trimming removed 4 bases from V and 3 bases from J; junction bases left unmatched: 6. The germline CDR1 and CDR2 sequences are SQVTM and ANQGSEA. The CDR3 extends over 13 amino acids. The CDR3 loop is CSVGVDRNYEQYF. The CDR3 bases are TGCAGCGTTGGGGTGGACAGGAACTACGAGCAGTACTTC.

The chain joins TRBV28 to TRBJ2-7; 7 bases align to TRBD1. V gave up 6 bases and J gave up 2 bases; unmatched junction bases: 4. This CDR3 region has 13 residues. CDR1 and CDR2 from the germline V gene are MDHEN and SYDVKM. The CDR3: CASRSGQTYEQYF. CDR3 DNA sequence: TGTGCCAGCAGGTCGGGACAGACCTACGAGCAGTACTTC. Together with reference TRBV28 and TRBJ2-7, the CDR3 gives the full variable domain: DVKVTQSSRYLVKRTGEKVFLECVQDMDHENMFWYRQDPGLGLRLIYFSYDVKMKEKGDIPEGYSVSREKKERFSLILESASTNQTSMYLCASRSGQTYEQYFGPGTRLTVT.

The J gene is TRBJ2-5, the V gene TRBV2; D assignment may be TRBD1 or TRBD2 (6 bases each). This CDR3 is built from 16 residues. The V gene lost 7 bases and the J gene lost 4 bases, with 22 bases spanning the gap. In germline, CDR1 is SNHLY, CDR2 FYNNEI. This chain's CDR3 is CASIQRRGLHGETQYF. In nucleotides, the CDR3 is TGTGCCAGCATTCAGCGCCGGGGGCTACACGGAGAGACCCAGTACTTC.

V and J are TRBV9 and TRBJ2-1; TRBD2 aligns across 11 bases. Germline CDR1 SGDLS, CDR2 YYNGEE. There are 19 residues in the CDR3. Losses at the gene ends were 0 bases for V and 8 bases for J; bases not matched to a gene: 16. The CDR3 protein is CASSVEGSGRATGRDEQFF. Written as DNA, the CDR3 is TGTGCCAGCAGCGTAGAAGGTAGCGGGAGGGCCACGGGGCGCGATGAGCAGTTCTTC. Drawing the rest from reference TRBV9 and TRBJ2-1, the complete variable domain is DSGVTQTPKHLITATGQRVTLRCSPRSGDLSVYWYQQSLDQGLQFLIQYYNGEERAKGNILERFSAQQFPDLHSELNLSSLELGDSALYFCASSVEGSGRATGRDEQFFGPGTRLTVL.

The J gene is TRBJ2-2, the V gene TRBV25-1; D gene ambiguous. The germline V gene has CDR1 MGHDK and CDR2 SYGVNS. This CDR3 region has 11 residues. Trimming removed 2 bases at V and 5 bases at J, with 0 bases between. CDR3 loop: CASSETGELFF. CDR3 DNA sequence: TGTGCCAGCAGTGAAACCGGGGAGCTGTTTTTT. Supplemented by reference TRBV25-1 and TRBJ2-2, the full variable domain reads EADIYQTPRYLVIGTGKKITLECSQTMGHDKMYWYQQDPGMELHLIHYSYGVNSTEKGDLSSESTVSRIRTEHFPLTLESARPSHTSQYLCASSETGELFFGEGSRLTVL.

V and J are TRBV5-1 and TRBJ1-1; no clear D. This CDR3 spans 14 amino acids. Germline V lookup: CDR1 SGHRS, CDR2 YFSETQ. V lost 3 bases, J lost 0 bases, and 9 bases lay in between. CDR3 protein: CASSSGPVNTEAFF. The CDR3 DNA sequence: TGCGCCAGCAGCTCCGGACCGGTGAACACTGAAGCTTTCTTT.

V gene TRBV27 combines with J gene TRBJ1-2, with a weak D call TRBD1 (5 bases). V lost 0 bases, J lost 4 bases, and 9 bases lay in between. This CDR3 has 14 amino acids. The germline V gene encodes CDR1 MNHEY and CDR2 SMNVEV (reference sequence). CDR3 coding DNA: TGTGCCAGCAGTTTATCACCTGGGGGCTATGGCTACACCTTC. Its protein is CASSLSPGGYGYTF.

The chain carries TRBV29-1 and TRBJ2-7; D is undetermined. This CDR3 region has 13 residues. CDR1 and CDR2 (germline): SQVTM, ANQGSEA. V lost 4 bases to trimming and J lost 3 bases, with 13 bases between them. CDR3 amino acids: CSVVLGDLYEQYF. In nucleotides, the CDR3 is TGCAGCGTTGTCTTAGGAGACCTCTACGAGCAGTACTTC.

This sequence joins TRBV4-1 and TRBJ1-3; D uncertain. The CDR3 is 13 amino acids. Germline CDR1 reads MGHRA; CDR2 reads YSYEKL. Trimming removed 2 bases from V and 3 bases from J, with 5 bases in between. The CDR3 loop is CASSQTRGNTIYF. As DNA, the CDR3 is TGCGCCAGCAGCCAAACCCGTGGAAACACCATATATTTT.

This clone was counted once. V gene TRBV30 combines with J gene TRBJ1-2; a weak D match, TRBD1 (6 bases). Trimming pared 4 bases from V and 4 bases from J, leaving 7 bases between. The CDR3 runs to 11 residues. CDR1 and CDR2 (germline): GTSNPN, SVGIG (reference sequence). The CDR3 reads CAWNRAYGYTF. The CDR3 nucleotides read TGTGCCTGGAACAGGGCCTATGGCTACACCTTC.

V and J are TRBV29-1 and TRBJ2-3; possible D gene TRBD2, 6 bases. CDR1 SQVTM and CDR2 ANQGSEA come from the germline V gene. This CDR3 contains 13 residues. V lost 6 bases to trimming and J lost 7 bases, with 17 bases between them. The CDR3 region has the DNA TGCAGCGTCGCAACCTTGGAGGGCCATACGCAGTATTTT. This codes for CSVATLEGHTQYF.

V gene TRBV12-5 combines with J gene TRBJ2-5; 7 bases are shared with TRBD1. V was pared by 3 bases and J by 3 bases, with 4 bases of the junction left unmatched. The CDR3 contains 14 residues. Germline V gene lookup returns CDR1 LGHNT and CDR2 FRNRAP. DNA for the CDR3: TGTGCTAGTGGTTTCCAGGGGGTCAAAGAGACCCAGTACTTC. Amino acid sequence: CASGFQGVKETQYF.